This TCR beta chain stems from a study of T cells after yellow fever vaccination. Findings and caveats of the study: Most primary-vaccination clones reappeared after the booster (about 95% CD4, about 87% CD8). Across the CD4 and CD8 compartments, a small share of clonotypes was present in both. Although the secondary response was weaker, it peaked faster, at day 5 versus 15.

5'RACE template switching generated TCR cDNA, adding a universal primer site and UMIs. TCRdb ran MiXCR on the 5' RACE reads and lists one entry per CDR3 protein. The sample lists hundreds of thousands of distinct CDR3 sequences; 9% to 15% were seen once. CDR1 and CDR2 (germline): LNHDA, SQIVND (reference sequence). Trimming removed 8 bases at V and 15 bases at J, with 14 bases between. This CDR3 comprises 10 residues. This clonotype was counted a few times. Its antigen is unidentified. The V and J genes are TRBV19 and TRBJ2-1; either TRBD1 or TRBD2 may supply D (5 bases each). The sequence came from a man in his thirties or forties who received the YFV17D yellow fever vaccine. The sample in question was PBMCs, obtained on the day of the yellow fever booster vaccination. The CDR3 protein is CASGDEVGFF. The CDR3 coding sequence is TGTGCCAGTGGGGACGAGGTGGGGTTCTTC. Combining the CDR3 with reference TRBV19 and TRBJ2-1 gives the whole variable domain DGGITQSPKYLFRKEGQNVTLSCEQNLNHDAMYWYRQDPGQGLRLIYYSQIVNDFQKGDIAEGYSVSREKKESFPLTVTSAQKNPTAFYLCASGDEVGFFGPGTRLTVL.